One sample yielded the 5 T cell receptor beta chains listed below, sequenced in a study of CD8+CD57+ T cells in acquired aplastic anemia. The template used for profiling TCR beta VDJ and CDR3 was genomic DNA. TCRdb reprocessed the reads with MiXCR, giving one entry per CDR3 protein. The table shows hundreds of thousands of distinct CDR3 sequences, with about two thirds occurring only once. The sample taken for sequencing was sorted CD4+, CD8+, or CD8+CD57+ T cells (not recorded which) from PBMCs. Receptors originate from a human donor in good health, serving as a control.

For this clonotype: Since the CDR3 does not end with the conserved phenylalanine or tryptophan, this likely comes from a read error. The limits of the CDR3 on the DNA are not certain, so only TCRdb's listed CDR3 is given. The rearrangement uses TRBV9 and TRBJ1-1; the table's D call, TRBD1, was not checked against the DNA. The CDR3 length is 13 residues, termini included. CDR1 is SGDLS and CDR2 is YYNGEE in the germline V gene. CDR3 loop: CASSDAVNRSAGI.

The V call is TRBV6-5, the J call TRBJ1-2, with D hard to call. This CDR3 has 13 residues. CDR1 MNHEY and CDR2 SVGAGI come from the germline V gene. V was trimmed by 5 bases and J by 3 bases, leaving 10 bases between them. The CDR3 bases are TGTGCCAGCAGTACCGACGGTCACTATGGCTACACCTTC. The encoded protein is CASSTDGHYGYTF.

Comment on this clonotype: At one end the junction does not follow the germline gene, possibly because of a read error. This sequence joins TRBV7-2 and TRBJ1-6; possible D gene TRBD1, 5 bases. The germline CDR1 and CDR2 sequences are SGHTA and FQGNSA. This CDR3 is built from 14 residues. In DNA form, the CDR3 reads TGTGCCAGCAGCCAAGCCTGGGGCACTGAAGCTTTCTTTTTT. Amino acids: CASSQAWGTEAFFF.

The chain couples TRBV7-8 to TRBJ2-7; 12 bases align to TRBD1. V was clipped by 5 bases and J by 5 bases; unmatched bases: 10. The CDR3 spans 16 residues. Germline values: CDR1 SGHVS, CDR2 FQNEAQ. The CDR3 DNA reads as TGTGCCAGCAGCCGAGCCGGGACAGGGGGCCTGCACGAGCAGTACTTC. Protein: CASSRAGTGGLHEQYF.

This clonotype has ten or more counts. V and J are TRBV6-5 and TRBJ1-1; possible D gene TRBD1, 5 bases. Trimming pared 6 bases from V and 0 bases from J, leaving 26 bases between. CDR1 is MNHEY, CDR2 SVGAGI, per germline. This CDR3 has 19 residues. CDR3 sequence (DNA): TGTGCCAGCAGCCTCGCAGGGCGCGTGTCGGGTATCCTGAACACTGAAGCTTTCTTT. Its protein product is CASSLAGRVSGILNTEAFF.